Here is one TCR beta chain with its context. As yet, its antigen is unknown. Germline V CDR1 and CDR2: SGHRS, YFSETQ. The CDR3 runs 14 residues. J was trimmed by 5 bases and V by 2 bases; bases with no gene match: 4. The repertoire was sequenced with immunoSEQ multiplex PCR; TCRdb's copy has only in-frame clones and lacks some. Altogether 180,000 or so clones are present, 90% to 95% being singletons, with the ten largest covering around 0.067%. The data stem from a study of shared clonotypes between healthy human individuals. Study-wide results and limits: Non-shared clonotypes had lower generation probabilities than those shared by all four donors.

The rearrangement joins TRBV5-1 to TRBJ2-3, with TRBD2 matching 8 bases. Sequences were obtained from naive CD4+ T cells sorted from blood. Subset here: CD45RA+ positively selected. This clonotype originated in a woman under 40 in good health. The CDR3 region is CASSFDGREDTQYF. CDR3 nucleotides: TGCGCCAGCAGCTTCGACGGGAGGGAAGATACGCAGTATTTT.